Included here is one TCR beta chain sequence, with context. The antigen remains undetermined. V was clipped by 8 bases and J by 3 bases, with 17 bases between them. This CDR3 has 14 amino acids. Germline V gene lookup returns CDR1 MGHRA and CDR2 YSYEKL. These data come from a study of CD8 T cells in ankylosing spondylitis. Findings of the study overall: There were earlier reports of some motif variants in reactive arthritis synovial fluid and blood. It appeared that ankylosing spondylitis blood was characterized by a TCR beta motif of fewer than ten highly homologous variants. The authors reported significant enrichment of disease-linked clones in matched ankylosing spondylitis synovial fluid.

Quantitative barcoded 5'-RACE was used to prepare TCR beta libraries. TCRdb re-analysed the 5' RACE reads in MiXCR, keeping a single row per CDR3 protein. This table holds 200,000 to 300,000 distinct CDR3 sequences, approximately 11% found once. The sample was blood, either unsorted or a sorted T cell fraction (not recorded which). The chain carries TRBV4-1 and TRBJ2-7; the D is unclear. The origin of this receptor is a male donor with ankylosing spondylitis or in good health (not recorded which). The CDR3 is CASAPPGPGYEQYF. DNA for the CDR3: TGCGCCAGCGCCCCCCCCGGACCAGGCTACGAGCAGTACTTC.